This T cell receptor beta chain was documented in a study of PD-1 blockade in classical Hodgkin lymphoma. Study at large: Patients were treated with nivolumab at 3 mg/kg, and this was given intravenously every 2 weeks. Study-level results: Complete responders had baseline diversity similar to newly diagnosed patients. The study found that TCR diversity rose significantly by C4D1 in CD4+ but not CD8+ cells.

Concerning this clone: Its antigen is as yet unknown.

The CDR3 has 12 amino acids. The germline gives CDR1 SGHNT, CDR2 YYREEE (reference sequence). V dropped 7 bases and J dropped 5 bases, with 10 bases sitting between them. Time point indicated: cycle 4 day 1 (C4D1), after more than five weeks of nivolumab. Every single patient, without exception, relapsed after autologous stem cell transplantation, and brentuximab vedotin exposure varied. Magnetic negative selection, applied to thawed PBMCs, was used to isolate the CD8+ T cells. Here immunoSEQ multiplex PCR was the method, and the copy in TCRdb shows in-frame clones only, minus some. The profile shows approximately 2,700 clones, 70% of them singletons.

This clonotype was sampled from a human donor with classical Hodgkin lymphoma. Sample: CD8+ T cells from blood, taken before the fourth cycle of nivolumab. This chain connects TRBV5-4 to TRBJ2-4; no clear D. The CDR3, as DNA: TGTGCCAGCGGCGGACCTGAAAACATTCAGTACTTC. Its protein is CASGGPENIQYF.